The subject of this entry is one T cell receptor (beta chain). Antigen: not known. The sample originates from a study of OX40 agonist ivuxolimab in advanced cancers. General study points: Some nonresponders additionally presented with little normalized T-cell clonal expansion.

Here immunoSEQ multiplex PCR was the method, and the copy in TCRdb shows in-frame clones only, minus some. The profile shows some 76,000 clones, 86% of them singletons. Patients were ruled out by autoimmune disease history or systemic immunosuppression. The CDR3 consists of 15 residues. Germline CDR1 and CDR2: SGHTA and FQGNSA. V shed 4 bases and J 7 bases; nucleotides not matched to a gene: 6. Sequenced here: CD4+ or CD8+ T cells sorted from blood, sampled in a trial of the OX40 agonist ivuxolimab. This chain joins TRBV7-2 and TRBJ2-2, with 10 bases that match TRBD2. This TCR was recovered from an adult with an advanced solid tumor such as melanoma, head and neck, liver or kidney cancer. The CDR3 is CASSSSGGAVGELFF. DNA for the CDR3: TGTGCCAGCAGCTCCAGCGGGGGGGCCGTCGGGGAGCTGTTTTTT.